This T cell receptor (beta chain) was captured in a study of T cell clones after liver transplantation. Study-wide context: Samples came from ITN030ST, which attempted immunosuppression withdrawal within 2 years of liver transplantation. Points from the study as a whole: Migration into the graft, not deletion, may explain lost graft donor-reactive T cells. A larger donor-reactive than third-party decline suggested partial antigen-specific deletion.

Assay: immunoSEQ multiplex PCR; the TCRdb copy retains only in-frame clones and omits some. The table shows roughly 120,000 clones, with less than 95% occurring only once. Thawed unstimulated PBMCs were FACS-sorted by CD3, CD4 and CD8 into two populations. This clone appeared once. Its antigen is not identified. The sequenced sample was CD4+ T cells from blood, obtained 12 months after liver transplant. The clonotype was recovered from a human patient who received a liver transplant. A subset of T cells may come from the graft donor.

This CDR3 is CASGLYEQYF. DNA of the CDR3: TGTGCCAGCGGACTCTACGAGCAGTACTTC. V and J are TRBV6-5 and TRBJ2-7; D is perhaps TRBD2 (5 bases). Deletions cut 8 bases from V and 3 bases from J, with 5 bases between. The germline gives CDR1 MNHEY, CDR2 SVGAGI. The CDR3 totals 10 residues.